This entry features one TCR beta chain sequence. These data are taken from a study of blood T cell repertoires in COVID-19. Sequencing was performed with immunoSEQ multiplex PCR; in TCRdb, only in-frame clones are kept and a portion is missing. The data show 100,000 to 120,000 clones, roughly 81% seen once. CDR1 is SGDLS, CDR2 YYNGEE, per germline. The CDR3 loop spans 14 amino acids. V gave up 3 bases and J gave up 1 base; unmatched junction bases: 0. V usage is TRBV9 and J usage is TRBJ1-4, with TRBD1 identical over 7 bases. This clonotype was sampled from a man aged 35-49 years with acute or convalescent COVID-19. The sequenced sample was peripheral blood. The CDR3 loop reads CASSGQGTNEKLFF. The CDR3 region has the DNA TGTGCCAGCAGCGGACAGGGAACTAATGAAAAACTGTTTTTT.